This T cell receptor beta chain is drawn from a study of T cell responses to AZD1222 COVID-19 vaccine. Assay: immunoSEQ multiplex PCR; the TCRdb copy retains only in-frame clones and omits some. The sample lists about 150,000 clones, around nine tenths occurring once. Study conclusions and caveats: Repertoires were obtained only post-peak T cell response.

This CDR3 has 16 amino acids. Unmatched junction bases numbered 10, after V lost 4 bases and J lost 3 bases. CDR1 is LGHDT and CDR2 is YNNKEL in the germline V gene (reference sequence). Concerning this clone: Its cognate antigen is unknown.

The sequencing used peripheral blood, collected after recovery from COVID-19. This chain links TRBV3-1 (or the pseudogene TRBV3-2) with TRBJ1-1; the match to TRBD1 covers 8 bases. The TCR sequence derives from an adult who had recovered from COVID-19. CDR3 sequence reads: CASSPGGDRRDTEAFF. CDR3 nucleotides: TGTGCCAGCAGCCCTGGGGGGGACAGGAGGGACACTGAAGCTTTCTTT.